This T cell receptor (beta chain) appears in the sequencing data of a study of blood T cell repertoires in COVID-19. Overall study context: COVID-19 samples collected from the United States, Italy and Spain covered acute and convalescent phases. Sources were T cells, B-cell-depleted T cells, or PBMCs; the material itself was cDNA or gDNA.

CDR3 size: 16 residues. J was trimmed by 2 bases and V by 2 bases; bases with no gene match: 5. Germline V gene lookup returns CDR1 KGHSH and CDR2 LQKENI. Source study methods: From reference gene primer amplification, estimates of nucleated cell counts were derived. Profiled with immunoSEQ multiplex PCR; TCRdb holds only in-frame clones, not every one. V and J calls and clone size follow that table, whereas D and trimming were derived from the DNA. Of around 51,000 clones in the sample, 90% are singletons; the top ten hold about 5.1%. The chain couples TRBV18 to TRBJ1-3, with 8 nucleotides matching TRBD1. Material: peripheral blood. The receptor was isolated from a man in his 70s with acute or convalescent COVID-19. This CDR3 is CASSPSGTGTGNTIYF. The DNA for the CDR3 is TGTGCCAGCTCACCAAGCGGGACAGGTACTGGAAACACCATATATTTT.